This TCR beta chain was recovered during a study of CD8 T cells in ankylosing spondylitis (dated by TCRdb to the late 2010s). In terms of the full investigation: T cell receptor beta repertoires were profiled in healthy donors and ankylosing spondylitis patients so that disease-linked TCR variants could be found. The full study cohort comprised about 25 ankylosing spondylitis patients and roughly 110 healthy donors. Samples of peripheral blood were taken, and for ankylosing spondylitis patients, synovial fluid was collected as well. Broad study findings and their caveats: Some of the motif variants had been reported before in the synovial fluid and blood of reactive arthritis patients, a finding that suggests common disease-initiation mechanisms. The disease-linked clones were reported to be significantly enriched in matched synovial fluid samples from ankylosing spondylitis patients. In peripheral blood, the disease-linked clones were found at relatively low frequencies and had a CD8+ phenotype. Blood from ankylosing spondylitis patients appeared to be characterized by a TCR beta motif made up of fewer than ten highly homologous amino acid variants.

The sequencer was an Illumina HiSeq 2500. Quantitative 5'-RACE with molecular barcodes was the method used to prepare the TCR beta libraries. The published analysis was carried out like this. Disease-linked TCR variants were identified with a new computational method built on a probabilistic model of VDJ rearrangement. The public reads were reprocessed in TCRdb via fastp at Q25 and MiXCR, keeping in-frame beta chains. Records with the same CDR3 protein are collapsed into one entry carrying the most frequent genes and DNA. The V and J calls come from TCRdb's annotation, not from the publication. The sample table lists approximately 200,000 distinct CDR3 sequences, 10% to 15% of them with a count of one. The ten largest clones represent about 17% of the sample. To note about this clonotype: Its target antigen remains unknown. Base qualities are not recorded, but no much larger clone differs from it by a single base.

Trimming takes 0 bases from V and 2 bases from J, and the germline ends sit 17 bases apart. Based on the germline V gene (reference sequence), the CDR1 and CDR2 sequences are DFQATT and SNEGSKA. There are 17 amino acids in the CDR3, from cysteine to phenylalanine inclusive. Only the CDR3 portion is preserved as DNA: 51 bases, with reading frame beginning at the first base. The source is a male donor with ankylosing spondylitis or in good health (not recorded which). What was sequenced was blood, either unsorted or a sorted T cell fraction (not recorded which). Here the chain combines TRBV20-1 and TRBJ1-5, with the D gene not confidently named. The sequenced DNA is TGCAGTGCTAGAGATCACGCCCGAGCTATAGGCAATCAGCCCCAGCATTTT. Its product reads: CSARDHARAIGNQPQHF.